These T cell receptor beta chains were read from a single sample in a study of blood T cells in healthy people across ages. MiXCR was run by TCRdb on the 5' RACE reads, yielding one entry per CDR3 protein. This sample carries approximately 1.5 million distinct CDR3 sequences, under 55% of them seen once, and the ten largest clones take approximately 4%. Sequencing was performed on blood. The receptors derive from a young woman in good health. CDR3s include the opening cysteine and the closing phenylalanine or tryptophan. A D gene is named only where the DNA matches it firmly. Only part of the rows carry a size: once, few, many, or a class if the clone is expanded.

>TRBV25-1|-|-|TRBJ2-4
TGTGCCAGCGGGCCGGCGTCAAACATTCAGTACTTC
CASGPASNIQYF
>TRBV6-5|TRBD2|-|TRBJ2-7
TGTGCCAGCGCTTTCAGCGGGGGCCCTAGTACCTACGAGCAGTACTTC
CASAFSGGPSTYEQYF
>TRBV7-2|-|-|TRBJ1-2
TGTGCCAGCAGCAGGAGAGGACAATTTAACTATGGCTACACCTTC
CASSRRGQFNYGYTF
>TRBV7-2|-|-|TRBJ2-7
TGTGCCAGCAGCTCACAGCGGCTAGCGCCTACCTACGAGCAGTACTTC
CASSSQRLAPTYEQYF
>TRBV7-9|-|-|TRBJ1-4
TGTGCCAGCAGCTTAACGAGGGAACTGTTTTTT
CASSLTRELFF
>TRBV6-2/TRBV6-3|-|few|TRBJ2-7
TGTGCCAGCAGTAGCCCTCGGACCGACTCCGAGCAGTACTTC
CASSSPRTDSEQYF
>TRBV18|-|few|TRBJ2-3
TGTGCCAGCTCACCTGAGGACGGGGGCACAGATACGCAGTATTTT
CASSPEDGGTDTQYF
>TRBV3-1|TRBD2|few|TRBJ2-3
TGTGCCAGCAGCCAAGATGGACTAGCGACTAGCACAGATACGCAGTATTTT
CASSQDGLATSTDTQYF
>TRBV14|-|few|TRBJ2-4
TGTGCCAGCAGCCAAGCGGGGGCGGGCAAAAACATTCAGTACTTC
CASSQAGAGKNIQYF
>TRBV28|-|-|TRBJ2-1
TGTGCCAGCAGTTTACACCGGCCAGGGGTCTACAATGAGCAGTTCTTC
CASSLHRPGVYNEQFF
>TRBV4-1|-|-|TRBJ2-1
TGCGCCAGCAGCCAAGCAAGGACTGTTGGGTGTGGCTCCTACAATGAGCAGTTCTTC
CASSQARTVGCGSYNEQFF
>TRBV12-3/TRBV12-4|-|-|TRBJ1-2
TGTGCCAGCAGATCCGGGACGGATGGCTACACCTTC
CASRSGTDGYTF
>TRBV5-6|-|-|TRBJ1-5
TGTGCCAGCAGCAAGACAGTAACTTATAGCAATCAGCCCCAGCATTTT
CASSKTVTYSNQPQHF
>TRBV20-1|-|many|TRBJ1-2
TGCAGTGCTCAGAGAGGGCGTGGAGGCTACACCTTC
CSAQRGRGGYTF
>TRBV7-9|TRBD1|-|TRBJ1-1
TGTGCCAGCAGCTCCCGGGACAGGCTCGAGGGCACTGAAGCTTTCTTT
CASSSRDRLEGTEAFF
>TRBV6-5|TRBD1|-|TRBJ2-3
TGTGCCAGCAATTACGAGGCAGGGGGAGCAGATACGCAGTATTTT
CASNYEAGGADTQYF
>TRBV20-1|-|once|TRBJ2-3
TGCAGTGCGAAGGGGCCATCGGTACAGGGTACGCAGTATTTT
CSAKGPSVQGTQYF
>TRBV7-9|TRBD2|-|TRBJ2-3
TGTGCCAGCAGCCCACTAGCGTCTAGCACAGATACGCAGTATTTT
CASSPLASSTDTQYF
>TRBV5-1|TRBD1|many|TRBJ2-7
TGCGCCAGCATGCGACAGGGGGCCTCCTACGAGCAGTACTTC
CASMRQGASYEQYF
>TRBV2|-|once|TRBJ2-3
TGTGCCAGCAGTGCACGCCCGGTGGGCACAGATACGCAGTATTTT
CASSARPVGTDTQYF
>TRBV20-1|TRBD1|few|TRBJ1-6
TGCAGTGCTCAGACAGGGTCTAATTCACCCCTCCACTTT
CSAQTGSNSPLHF
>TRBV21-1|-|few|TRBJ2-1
TGTGCCAGCAGCAGAGTTCTTGGACGCAATGGAATTCGCCCGGACTCCTACAATGAGCAGTTCTTC
CASSRVLGRNGIRPDSYNEQFF
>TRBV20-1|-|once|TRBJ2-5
TGCAGTGCCAATACCGGGACAACGTACCAAGAGACCCAGTACTTC
CSANTGTTYQETQYF
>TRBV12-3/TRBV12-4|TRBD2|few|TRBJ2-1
TGTGCCAGCAGTTTAGGCGGGAGGGCCTTGTTCTTC
CASSLGGRALFF
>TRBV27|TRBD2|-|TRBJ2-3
TGTGCCGCCCTCCCCGCGGGAGTGGGCGGAAGGACAGATACGCAGTATTTT
CAALPAGVGGRTDTQYF
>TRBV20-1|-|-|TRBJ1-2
TGCACTTCATGGGGGGGGGCGGGCGGCTACACCTTC
CTSWGGAGGYTF
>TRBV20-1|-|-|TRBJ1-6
TGCAGTGCTTTCTCCTATAATTCACCCCTCCACTTT
CSAFSYNSPLHF
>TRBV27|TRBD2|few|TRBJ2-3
TGTGCCAGCACCATGACTAGCGGGGGCACAGATACGCAGTATTTT
CASTMTSGGTDTQYF
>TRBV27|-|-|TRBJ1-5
TGTGCCAGCAGTCGTAGGGGAGGCAATCAGCCCCAGCATTTT
CASSRRGGNQPQHF
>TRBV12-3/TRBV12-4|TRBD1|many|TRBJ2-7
TGTGCCAGCAGTTTCGGGACAGGGTTCTACGAGCAGTACTTC
CASSFGTGFYEQYF
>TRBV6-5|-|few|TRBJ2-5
TGTGCCAGCAGAGTACAGGGAGAGACCCAGTACTTC
CASRVQGETQYF
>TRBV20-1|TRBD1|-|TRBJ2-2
TGCAGTGCTGCATCGGGACAGGGGATCACCGGGGAGCTGTTTTTT
CSAASGQGITGELFF
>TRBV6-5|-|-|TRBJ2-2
TGTGCCAGCAGTTACGGGGGGGGGGCAGGAACCGGGGAGCTGTTTTTT
CASSYGGGAGTGELFF
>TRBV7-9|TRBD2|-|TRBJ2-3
TGTGCCAGCAGCTTAGACGGGAGGGCCGCAGATACGCAGTATTTT
CASSLDGRAADTQYF
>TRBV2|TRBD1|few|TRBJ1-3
TGTGCCAGCAGCAAAGGGGGCCGGAGCTCTGGAAACACCATATATTTT
CASSKGGRSSGNTIYF
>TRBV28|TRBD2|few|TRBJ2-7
TGTGCCAGCATACTAGCGGGAGCCAATGAGCAGTACTTC
CASILAGANEQYF
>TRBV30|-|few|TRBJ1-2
TGTGCCTGGAGGCCCCATTATGGCTACACCTTC
CAWRPHYGYTF
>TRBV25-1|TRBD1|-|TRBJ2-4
TGTGCCAGCAGTGAGTCGGACAGGGTCAAAAACATTCAGTACTTC
CASSESDRVKNIQYF
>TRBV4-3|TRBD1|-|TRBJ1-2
TGCGCCAGCAGCCAAGATCTTACAGGGGGAAGAAACTATGGCTACACCTTC
CASSQDLTGGRNYGYTF
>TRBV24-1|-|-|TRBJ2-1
TGTGCCACCAGTGTGTACAATGAGCAGTTCTTC
CATSVYNEQFF
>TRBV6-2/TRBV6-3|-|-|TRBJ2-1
TGTGCCAGCAGGGGGTTTGGGCCCAATGAGCAGTTCTTC
CASRGFGPNEQFF
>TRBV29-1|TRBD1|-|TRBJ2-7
TGCAGCGTGACACCGGGACAGGGTCCCCACGAGCAGTACTTC
CSVTPGQGPHEQYF
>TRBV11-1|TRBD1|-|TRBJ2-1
TGTGCCAGCAGCTTAGTTGGTCTCCGGGACAGGGCCAATGAGCAGTTCTTC
CASSLVGLRDRANEQFF
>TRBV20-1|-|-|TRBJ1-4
TGCAGTGCTAGAGCAGACAGTTATGAAAAACTGTTTTTT
CSARADSYEKLFF
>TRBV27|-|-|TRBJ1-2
TGTGCCAGCAGTTCCACGATCGACGCTAACTATGGCTACACCTTC
CASSSTIDANYGYTF
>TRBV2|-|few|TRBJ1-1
TGTGCCAGTGCGTCGACCCCACCGGCTGAAGCTTTCTTT
CASASTPPAEAFF
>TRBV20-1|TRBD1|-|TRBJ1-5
TGCAGTGCCTCCCCTTACAGGGGGGGCAATCAGCCCCAGCATTTT
CSASPYRGGNQPQHF
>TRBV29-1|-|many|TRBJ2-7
TGCAGCGTTGAAGTTCTAAACTCCTACGAGCAGTACTTC
CSVEVLNSYEQYF
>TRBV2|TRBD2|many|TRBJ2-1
TGTGCCAGCAGTCTAAGACTAGCCCTCTACAATGAGCAGTTCTTC
CASSLRLALYNEQFF
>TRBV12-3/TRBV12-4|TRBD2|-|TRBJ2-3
TGTGCCAGCAGAGTTAGCGGGAGCCCAGATACGCAGTATTTT
CASRVSGSPDTQYF
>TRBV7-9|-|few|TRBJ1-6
TGTGCCAGCAGCTCGACGGGATTTAATTCACCCCTCCACTTT
CASSSTGFNSPLHF
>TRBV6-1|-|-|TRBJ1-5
TGTGCCAGCAGCCCGTGGTCGCAGCCCCAGCATTTT
CASSPWSQPQHF
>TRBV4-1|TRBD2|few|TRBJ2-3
TGCGCCAGCAGCCAAGCGAGGACTAGAACAGATACGCAGTATTTT
CASSQARTRTDTQYF
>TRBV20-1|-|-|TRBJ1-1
TGCAGTGCTAGAGCCGGAGTTCACACTGAAGCTTTCTTT
CSARAGVHTEAFF